This TCR beta chain appears in the sequencing data of a study of blood T cell repertoires in COVID-19. For the study at large: From T cells, B-cell-depleted T cells, or PBMCs came the material, which was cDNA or gDNA.

All enrollees were roughly 18 to 100 years old and from under 25 US areas. In the source study's methods: Amplification of reference gene primers provided the estimated nucleated cell counts. The method was immunoSEQ multiplex PCR; TCRdb's version includes in-frame clones alone and lacks a portion of them. V, J and clone size are those of that table, while D and trimming were read from the DNA. This table has approximately 360,000 clones, roughly 90% appearing once. CDR3 length: 15 amino acids. The V end was cut by 1 base, the J end by 5 bases, with 12 bases between. Germline V gives CDR1 LNHDA, CDR2 SQIVND (reference sequence).

Sequencing was performed on PBMCs or T cells enriched from blood (not recorded which). The source is a woman in her twenties or thirties with acute COVID-19. V is TRBV19 and J is TRBJ2-1; TRBD1 is a possible D gene (6 bases). CDR3 loop: CASSIVRGRNNEQFF. DNA for the CDR3: TGTGCCAGTAGTATAGTCAGGGGAAGAAACAATGAGCAGTTCTTC.